The sequence of this TCR beta chain was determined in a study of cytomegalovirus exposure and HLA in healthy donors. 60 Vbeta and 13 Jbeta primers were used in PCR. Assay used: immunoSEQ multiplex PCR; TCRdb lists only in-frame clones, some missing. This table has around 110,000 clones, roughly 69% appearing once. V lost 0 bases and J 2 bases, leaving 14 bases between the germline ends. CDR3 length: 16 residues. Germline loops: CDR1 MGHRA, CDR2 YSYEKL. V and J are TRBV4-1 and TRBJ2-7, with TRBD2 as a possible D gene (6 bases). Sequencing was done on a sample of PBMCs. The receptor's source is a woman aged 40 to 50 in good health and CMV-seropositive. CDR3 in amino acids: CASSQESGVRTYEQYF. The CDR3 region has the DNA TGCGCCAGCAGCCAAGAATCGGGGGTACGAACCTACGAGCAGTACTTC.